This TCR beta chain was documented in a study of human CD8 memory T cell subsets. Libraries for TCR beta were constructed using UMI-labeled 5' RACE. TCRdb reprocessed the 5' RACE reads and keeps a single row for each CDR3 protein, giving no DNA. Its clone listing holds 6,500 to 7,500 distinct CDR3 sequences. The CDR3 is made up of 15 amino acids. CDR1 and CDR2 (germline): MNHNY, SVGAGI (reference sequence). Healthy donors' buffy coats yielded the PBMC. The TCR comes from a human donor in good health. The sample comprised CD8+ T cells from PBMCs. This chain connects TRBV6-6 to TRBJ1-5; TCRdb's D call, TRBD1, is unchecked because there is no DNA. CDR3 residues: CASESSRAGNQPQHF.